This T cell receptor beta chain was observed in a study of T cells in localized non-small cell lung cancer. Overall study findings and caveats: Longer overall survival was seen with higher T cell density measured in blood. Appearances in adjacent lung were noted for a median roughly 50 of the top 100 tumor clones.

The germline V gene encodes CDR1 SGDLS and CDR2 YYNGEE. Trimming took 4 bases from V and 8 from J, leaving 15 bases between them. This CDR3 is 14 amino acids long. Of note for this clone: The antigen is not known.

The table came from immunoSEQ multiplex PCR; TCRdb's copy has only in-frame clones and leaves some out. The profile shows 72,000 or so clones, about 90% of them singletons. Sample: peripheral blood, taken before any cancer treatment. The rearrangement joins TRBV9 to TRBJ1-4, with TRBD1 as a possible D gene (6 bases). This sequence originates from a male donor at least 60 years old with stage III squamous cell lung carcinoma. This chain's CDR3 is CASSLEGGQEKLFF. As DNA, the CDR3 is TGTGCCAGCAGCCTCGAAGGGGGGCAGGAAAAACTGTTTTTT.